This T cell receptor beta chain was sequenced for a study of CD8 T cells in ankylosing spondylitis. Study-wide results and limits: Blood from ankylosing spondylitis patients appeared to carry a characteristic roughly eight-variant TCR beta motif. Relatively scarce in peripheral blood, disease-linked clones were CD8+.

The TCR beta libraries were generated through quantitative 5'-RACE incorporating molecular barcodes. Using its own MiXCR run on the 5' RACE reads, TCRdb lists one record per CDR3 protein. The sample carries under 950,000 distinct CDR3 sequences, under 20% recorded once. Notes on this clonotype: Antigen: not known.

Sequencing input: blood, either unsorted or a sorted T cell fraction (not recorded which). The receptor was isolated from a male donor with ankylosing spondylitis.

In DNA, the CDR3 is TGTGCCAGCAGTTTAAGGTCGGCAGCCTACAACTACGAGCAGTACTTC. Translating it yields CASSLRSAAYNYEQYF. The chain joins TRBV12-3 or TRBV12-4 to TRBJ2-7; no clear D. The ends were cut back, 2 bases at V and 3 bases at J, with 17 bases in the middle. This CDR3 spans 16 amino acids.